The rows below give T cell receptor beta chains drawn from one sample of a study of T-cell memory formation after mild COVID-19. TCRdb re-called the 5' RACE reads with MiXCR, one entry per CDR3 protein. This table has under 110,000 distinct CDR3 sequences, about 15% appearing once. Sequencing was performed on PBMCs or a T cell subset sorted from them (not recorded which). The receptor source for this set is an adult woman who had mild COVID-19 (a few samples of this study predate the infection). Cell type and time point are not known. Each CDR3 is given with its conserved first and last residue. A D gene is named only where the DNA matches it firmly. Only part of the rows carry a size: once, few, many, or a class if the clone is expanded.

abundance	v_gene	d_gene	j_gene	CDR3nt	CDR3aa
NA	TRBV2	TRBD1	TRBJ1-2	TGTGCCAGCAAGGGACAGGGGCCATGGGGCTATGGCTACACCTTC	CASKGQGPWGYGYTF
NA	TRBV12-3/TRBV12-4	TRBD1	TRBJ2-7	TGTGCCAGCAGTTTGGCAGGGGGTCACGAGCAGTACTTC	CASSLAGGHEQYF
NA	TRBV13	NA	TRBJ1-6	TGTGCCAGCAGCTTCGGCAGAGGCCAAGTGCCCCTCCACTTT	CASSFGRGQVPLHF
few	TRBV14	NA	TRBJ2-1	TGTGCCAGCAGCCATCGATACAATGAGCAGTTCTTC	CASSHRYNEQFF
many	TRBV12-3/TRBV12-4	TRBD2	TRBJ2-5	TGTGCCAGCAGTTTAGTCCTAGCGGGTGAGACCCAGTACTTC	CASSLVLAGETQYF
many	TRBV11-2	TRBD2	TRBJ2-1	TGTGCCAGCAGCCCCTGGACTAGCGGGGGGTACAATGAGCAGTTCTTC	CASSPWTSGGYNEQFF
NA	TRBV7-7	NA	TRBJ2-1	TGTGCCAGCAGCTCCGGGTGGGGCAATGAGCAGTTCTTC	CASSSGWGNEQFF
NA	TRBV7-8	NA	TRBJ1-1	TGTGCCAGCATCCAAGGGAAAAACACTGAAGCTTTCTTT	CASIQGKNTEAFF
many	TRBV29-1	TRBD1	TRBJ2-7	TGCAGCGTTGTTTTTGTGGGGGACAGCTCCTACGAGCAGTACTTC	CSVVFVGDSSYEQYF
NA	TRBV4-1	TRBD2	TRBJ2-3	TGCGCCAGCAGCCACGCCGTGGGCACGGGGGGACCCAGCACAGATACGCAGTATTTT	CASSHAVGTGGPSTDTQYF
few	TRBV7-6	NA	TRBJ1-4	TGTGCCAGCAGCTTAGGGGGCTTCACTAATGAAAAACTGTTTTTT	CASSLGGFTNEKLFF
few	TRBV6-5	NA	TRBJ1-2	TGTGCCAGCAGTTACGGGGGGTCGGTTGGCTACACCTTC	CASSYGGSVGYTF
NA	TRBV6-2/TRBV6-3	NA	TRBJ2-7	TGTGCCAGCAGTTTACAGCGGGTAACCTACGAGCAGTACTTC	CASSLQRVTYEQYF
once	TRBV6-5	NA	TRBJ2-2	TGTGCCAGCAGTCCGTCTGAGGGGACGTTCAACACCGGGGAGCTGTTTTTT	CASSPSEGTFNTGELFF
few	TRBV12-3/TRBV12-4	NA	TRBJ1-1	TGTGCCAGCAGCCTGACAGGTTCTTTTACTGAAGCTTTCTTT	CASSLTGSFTEAFF
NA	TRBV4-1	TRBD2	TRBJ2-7	TGCGCCAGCAGCCACACGCCGGGGGGGCTCGACGAGCAGTACTTC	CASSHTPGGLDEQYF
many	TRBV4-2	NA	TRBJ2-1	TGTGCCAGCAGCCAGGAGGAAGCCTACAATGAGCAGTTCTTC	CASSQEEAYNEQFF
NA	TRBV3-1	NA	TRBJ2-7	TGTGCCAGCAGCCTGCTAACCGGGGACCGTTTGGGTGAGCAGTACTTC	CASSLLTGDRLGEQYF
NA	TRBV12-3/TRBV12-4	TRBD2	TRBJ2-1	TGTGCCAGCAGTTCCCATACTGAGGGACTAGCGTACAATGAGCAGTTCTTC	CASSSHTEGLAYNEQFF
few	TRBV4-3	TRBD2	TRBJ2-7	TGCGCCAGCAGCCAAGATTTTACTAGCGGCTACGAGCAGTACTTC	CASSQDFTSGYEQYF
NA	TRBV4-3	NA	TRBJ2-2	TGCGCCAGCAGCAAGAAGGAGCGAGTCACCGGGGAGCTGTTTTTT	CASSKKERVTGELFF
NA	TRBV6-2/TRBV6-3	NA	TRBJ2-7	TGTGCCAGCAGTTATGTTCGGGAAGGGAACGAGCAGTACTTC	CASSYVREGNEQYF
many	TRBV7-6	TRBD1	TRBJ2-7	TGTGCCAGCAGCTTAGGGCTATCGGGACAGGGGAGCTCCTACGAGCAGTACTTC	CASSLGLSGQGSSYEQYF
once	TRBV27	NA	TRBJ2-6	TGTGCCAGCAGTTCCCCCATTGCCTCCGACCGCCCTGGGGCCAACGTCCTGACTTTC	CASSSPIASDRPGANVLTF
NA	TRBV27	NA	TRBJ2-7	TGTGCCAGCAGTCAGGAGAAAGGACTCTACGAGCAGTACTTC	CASSQEKGLYEQYF
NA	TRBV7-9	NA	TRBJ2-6	TGTGCCAGCAGCTTAGTGGGAGTATCCCGCTCTGGGGCCAACGTCCTGACTTTC	CASSLVGVSRSGANVLTF
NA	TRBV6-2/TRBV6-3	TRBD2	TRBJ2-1	TGTGCCAGCAGTTACAGTCCTAGCGGCTCCTACAATGAGCAGTTCTTC	CASSYSPSGSYNEQFF
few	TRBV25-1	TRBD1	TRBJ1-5	TGTGCCAGCGTATCCGGGACAGGGGATAGCAATCAGCCCCAGCATTTT	CASVSGTGDSNQPQHF
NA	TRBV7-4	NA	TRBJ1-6	TGTGCCAGCAGACCTTATCCGACAGGACGCGAGTATAATTCACCCCTCCACTTT	CASRPYPTGREYNSPLHF
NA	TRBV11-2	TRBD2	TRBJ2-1	TGTGCCAGCAGCCGGAGCGGGGGCTCCTACAATGAGCAGTTCTTC	CASSRSGGSYNEQFF
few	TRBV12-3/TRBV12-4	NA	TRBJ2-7	TGTGCCAGCAGTTTCGGCCATACCTACGAGCAGTACTTC	CASSFGHTYEQYF
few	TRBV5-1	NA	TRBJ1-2	TGCGCCAGCAGCGTCGTGACAGGAGCTAACTATGGCTACACCTTC	CASSVVTGANYGYTF
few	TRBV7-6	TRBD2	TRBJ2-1	TGTGCCAGCGGTGAGACTAGCGGGAGAAGCAATGAGCAGTTCTTC	CASGETSGRSNEQFF
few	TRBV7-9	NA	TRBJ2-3	TGTGCCAGCAGTTCACCTCTGCCAGGGTCAGATACGCAGTATTTT	CASSSPLPGSDTQYF
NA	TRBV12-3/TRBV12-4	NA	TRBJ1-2	TGTGCCAGCAGTCCCCCGGGGTTGGGGGGTTCTAACTATGGCTACACCTTC	CASSPPGLGGSNYGYTF